The clone carrying this T cell receptor beta chain appeared a few times. The antigen is undetermined. Germline loops: CDR1 SGHTA, CDR2 FQGNSA. This CDR3 has 14 residues. Trimming took 5 bases from V and 1 from J, leaving 12 bases between them. CD4+ cells of the naive, central memory, regulatory and stem cell-like memory types were sorted via CD45RO/CCR7/CD25/CD127/CD95/CD27. The record originates from a study of beta chain features in type 1 diabetes. General study findings and limits: Across all four CD4+ subsets, people with type 1 diabetes showed modestly shorter TCRB CDR3s. Across patients, naive, central memory and Treg TCRB repertoires exhibited apparently greater similarity than was observed across healthy donors.

The authors reverse transcribed all of the isolated RNA, so sequencing captured expressed TCRB transcripts. Using immunoSEQ multiplex PCR, the repertoire was profiled, and TCRdb retains in-frame clones only, with some absent. The table lists 300,000 or so clones, over 11% of them singletons. Sequences were obtained from naive CD4+ T cells from blood. The chain uses TRBV7-2 and TRBJ2-7, with D maybe TRBD2 (6 bases). The source is a man aged 25-45 years with type 1 diabetes. The CDR3 DNA follows: TGTGCCAGCAGCCAAGAAGCGGGTTCCTACGAGCAGTACTTC. Translating gives CASSQEAGSYEQYF. Based on the CDR3 plus reference TRBV7-2 and TRBJ2-7, the full variable domain is GAGVSQSPSNKVTEKGKDVELRCDPISGHTALYWYRQSLGQGLEFLIYFQGNSAPDKSGLPSDRFSAERTGGSVSTLTIQRTQQEDSAVYLCASSQEAGSYEQYFGPGTRLTVT.